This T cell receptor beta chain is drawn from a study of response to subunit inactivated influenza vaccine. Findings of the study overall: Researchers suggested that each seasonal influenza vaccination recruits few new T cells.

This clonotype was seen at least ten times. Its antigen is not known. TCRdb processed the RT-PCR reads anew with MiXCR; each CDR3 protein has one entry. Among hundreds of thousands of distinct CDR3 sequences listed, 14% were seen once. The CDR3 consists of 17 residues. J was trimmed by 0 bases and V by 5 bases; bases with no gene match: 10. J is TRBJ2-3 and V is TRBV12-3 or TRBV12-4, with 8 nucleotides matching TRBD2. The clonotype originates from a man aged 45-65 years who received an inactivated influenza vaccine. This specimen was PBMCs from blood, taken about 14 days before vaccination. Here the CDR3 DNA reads TGTGCCAGCAGTCCCCTCCCGGGCGGGGGGAGCACAGATACGCAGTATTTT. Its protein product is CASSPLPGGGSTDTQYF.